This record covers a single T cell receptor beta chain. This CDR3 is built from 12 residues. Trimming took off 4 bases at V and 9 bases at J, with 11 bases between the two ends. From germline, CDR1 is SGHNT and CDR2 YYREEE (reference sequence). Assay used: immunoSEQ multiplex PCR; TCRdb lists only in-frame clones, some missing. The sample consists of approximately 190,000 clones, 84% of them appearing once. The record originates from a study of blood T cell repertoires in COVID-19. Study information: The cDNA or gDNA used as material had been derived from T cells, B-cell-depleted T cells, or PBMCs.

The clonotype originates from a woman aged 70 to 79 with active or convalescent COVID-19. The V gene is TRBV5-4, the J gene TRBJ2-1; D ambiguous. Sequenced: peripheral blood. The CDR3 region has the DNA TGTGCCAGCAGCCCTAGAAGCTCTGAGCAGTTCTTC. Translating it yields CASSPRSSEQFF. Full variable domain (remainder filled in from reference TRBV5-4 and TRBJ2-1): ETGVTQSPTHLIKTRGQQVTLRCSSQSGHNTVSWYQQALGQGPQFIFQYYREEENGRGNFPPRFSGLQFPNYSSELNVNALELDDSALYLCASSPRSSEQFFGPGTRLTVL.